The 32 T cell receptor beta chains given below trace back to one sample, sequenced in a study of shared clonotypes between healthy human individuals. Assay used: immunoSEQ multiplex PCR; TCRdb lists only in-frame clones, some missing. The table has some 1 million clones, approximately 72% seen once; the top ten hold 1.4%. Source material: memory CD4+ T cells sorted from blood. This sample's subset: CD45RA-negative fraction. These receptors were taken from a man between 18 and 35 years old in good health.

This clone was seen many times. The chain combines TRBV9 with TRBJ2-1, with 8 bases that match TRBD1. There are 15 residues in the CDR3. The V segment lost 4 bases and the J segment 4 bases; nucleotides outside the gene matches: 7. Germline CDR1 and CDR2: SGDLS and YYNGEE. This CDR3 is CASSPLGQEYNEQFF. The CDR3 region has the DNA TGTGCCAGCAGCCCTTTGGGACAGGAGTACAATGAGCAGTTCTTC.

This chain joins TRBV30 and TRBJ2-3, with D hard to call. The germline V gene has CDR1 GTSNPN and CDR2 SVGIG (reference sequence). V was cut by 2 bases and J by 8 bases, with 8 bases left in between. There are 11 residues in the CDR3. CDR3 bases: TGTGCCTGGAGTCGTTTTGGTACGCAGTATTTT. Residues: CAWSRFGTQYF. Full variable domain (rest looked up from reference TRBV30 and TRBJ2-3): SQTIHQWPATLVQPVGSPLSLECTVEGTSNPNLYWYRQAAGRGLQLLFYSVGIGQISSEVPQNLSASRPQDRQFILSSKKLLLSDSGFYLCAWSRFGTQYFGPGTRLTVL.

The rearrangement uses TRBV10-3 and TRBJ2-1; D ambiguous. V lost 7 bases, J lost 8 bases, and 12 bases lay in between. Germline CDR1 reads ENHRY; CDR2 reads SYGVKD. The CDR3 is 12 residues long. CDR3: CAIKASSDEQFF. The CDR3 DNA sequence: TGTGCCATCAAGGCTAGTTCGGATGAGCAGTTCTTC.

DNA for the CDR3: TGTGCCAGCAGTTTAGCTACTACTCCCTGGGGTACGCAGTATTTT. Its translation is CASSLATTPWGTQYF. V usage is TRBV6-5 and J usage is TRBJ2-3, with unresolved D. The CDR3 loop spans 15 amino acids. Germline CDR1 and CDR2: MNHEY and SVGAGI. The ends were cut back, 4 bases at V and 8 bases at J, with 19 bases in the middle.

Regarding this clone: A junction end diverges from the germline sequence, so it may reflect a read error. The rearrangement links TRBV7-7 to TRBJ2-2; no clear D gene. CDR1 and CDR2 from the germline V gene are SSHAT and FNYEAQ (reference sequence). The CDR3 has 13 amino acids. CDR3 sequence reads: CASSLEAGGELFF. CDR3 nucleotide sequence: TGTGCTAGCAGCTTAGAGGCCGGCGGGGAGCTGTTTTTT.

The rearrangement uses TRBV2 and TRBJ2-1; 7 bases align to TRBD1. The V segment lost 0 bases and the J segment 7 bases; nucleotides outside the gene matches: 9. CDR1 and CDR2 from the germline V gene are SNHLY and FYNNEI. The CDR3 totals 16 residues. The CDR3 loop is CASSEAPLTGINEQFF. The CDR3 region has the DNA TGTGCCAGCAGTGAAGCCCCCCTGACAGGGATAAATGAGCAGTTCTTC.

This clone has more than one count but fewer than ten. The CDR3 nucleotides read TGTGCCAGCAGTGGCAGGGGGGACTCACCCCTCCACTTT. This sequence encodes CASSGRGDSPLHF. This rearrangement joins TRBV6-5 to TRBJ1-6; the match to TRBD1 covers 7 bases. The V gene end was trimmed by 5 bases and the J gene end by 10 bases; junction bases not matched to a gene: 5. Germline CDR1 is MNHEY and CDR2 is SVGAGI. The CDR3 length is 13 residues.

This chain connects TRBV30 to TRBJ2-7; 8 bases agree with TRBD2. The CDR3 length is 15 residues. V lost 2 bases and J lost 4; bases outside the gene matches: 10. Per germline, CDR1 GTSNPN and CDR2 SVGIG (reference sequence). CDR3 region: CAWSPTGGIRYEQYF. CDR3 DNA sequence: TGTGCCTGGAGTCCAACGGGGGGGATTCGGTACGAGCAGTACTTC.

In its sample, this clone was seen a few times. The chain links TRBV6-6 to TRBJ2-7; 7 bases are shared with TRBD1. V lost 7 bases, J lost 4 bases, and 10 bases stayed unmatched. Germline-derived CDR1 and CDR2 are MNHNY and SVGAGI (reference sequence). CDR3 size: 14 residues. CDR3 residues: CASTGQATSYEQYF. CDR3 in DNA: TGTGCCAGCACCGGACAGGCAACGTCTTACGAGCAGTACTTC.

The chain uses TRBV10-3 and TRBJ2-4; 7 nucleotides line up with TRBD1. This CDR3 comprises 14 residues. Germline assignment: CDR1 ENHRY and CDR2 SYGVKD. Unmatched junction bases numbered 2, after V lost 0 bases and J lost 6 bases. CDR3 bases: TGTGCCATCAGTGAGTCGGCAGGGGGAAACATTCAGTACTTC. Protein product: CAISESAGGNIQYF.

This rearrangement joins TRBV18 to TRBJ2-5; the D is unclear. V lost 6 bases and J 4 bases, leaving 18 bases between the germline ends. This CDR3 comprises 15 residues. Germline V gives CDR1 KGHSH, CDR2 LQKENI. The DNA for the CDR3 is TGTGCCAGCTCCCCCCAGTCGTTCAGTGGAGAGACCCAGTACTTC. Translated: CASSPQSFSGETQYF.

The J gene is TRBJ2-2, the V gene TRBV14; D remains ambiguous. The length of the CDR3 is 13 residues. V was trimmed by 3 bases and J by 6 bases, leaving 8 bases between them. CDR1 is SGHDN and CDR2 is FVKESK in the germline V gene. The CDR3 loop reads CASSQLTSGELFF. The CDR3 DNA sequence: TGTGCCAGCAGCCAGTTGACTTCCGGGGAGCTGTTTTTT.

CDR3: CASSPTSGKYEQYF. In DNA form, the CDR3 reads TGTGCCAGCAGTCCGACTAGCGGGAAGTACGAGCAGTACTTC. This chain joins TRBV27 and TRBJ2-7, with 11 bases that match TRBD2. The ends lost 5 bases at V and 4 bases at J; junction bases unmatched: 4. The CDR3 covers 14 residues. Germline CDR1 reads MNHEY; CDR2 reads SMNVEV (reference sequence).

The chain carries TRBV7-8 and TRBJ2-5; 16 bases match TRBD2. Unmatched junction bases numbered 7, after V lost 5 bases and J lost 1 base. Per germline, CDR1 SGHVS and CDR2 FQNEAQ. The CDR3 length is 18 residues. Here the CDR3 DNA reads TGTGCCAGCAGCATCGGGACTAGCGGGGGGGCCCCCCAAGAGACCCAGTACTTC. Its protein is CASSIGTSGGAPQETQYF.

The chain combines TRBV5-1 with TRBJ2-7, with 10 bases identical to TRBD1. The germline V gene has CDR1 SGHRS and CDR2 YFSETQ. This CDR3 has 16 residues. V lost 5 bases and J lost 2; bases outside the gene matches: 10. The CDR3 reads CASSQTPGTGAYEQYF. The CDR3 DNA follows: TGCGCCAGCAGTCAGACCCCCGGGACAGGGGCCTACGAGCAGTACTTC.

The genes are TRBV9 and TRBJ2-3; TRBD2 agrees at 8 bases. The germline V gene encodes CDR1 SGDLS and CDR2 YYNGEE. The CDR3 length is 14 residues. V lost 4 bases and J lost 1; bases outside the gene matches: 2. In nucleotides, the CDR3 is TGTGCCAGCAGCCCCGGGGGGGGCACAGATACGCAGTATTTT. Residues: CASSPGGGTDTQYF.

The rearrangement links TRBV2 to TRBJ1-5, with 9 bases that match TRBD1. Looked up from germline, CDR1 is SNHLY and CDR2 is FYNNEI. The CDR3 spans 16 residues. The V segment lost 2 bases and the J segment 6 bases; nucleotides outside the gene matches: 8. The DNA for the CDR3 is TGTGCCAGCAGTGAACTTGTACAGGGGGCTGGTCAGCCCCAGCATTTT. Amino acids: CASSELVQGAGQPQHF. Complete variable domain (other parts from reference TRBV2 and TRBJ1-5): EPEVTQTPSHQVTQMGQEVILRCVPISNHLYFYWYRQILGQKVEFLVSFYNNEISEKSEIFDDQFSVERPDGSNFTLKIRSTKLEDSAMYFCASSELVQGAGQPQHFGDGTRLSIL.

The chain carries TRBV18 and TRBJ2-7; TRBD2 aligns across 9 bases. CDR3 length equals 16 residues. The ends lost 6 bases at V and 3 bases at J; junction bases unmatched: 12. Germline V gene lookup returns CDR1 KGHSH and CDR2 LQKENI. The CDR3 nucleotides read TGTGCCAGCTCCCCTTTGGGAGCGGGGGGCGTCTACGAGCAGTACTTC. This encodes CASSPLGAGGVYEQYF.

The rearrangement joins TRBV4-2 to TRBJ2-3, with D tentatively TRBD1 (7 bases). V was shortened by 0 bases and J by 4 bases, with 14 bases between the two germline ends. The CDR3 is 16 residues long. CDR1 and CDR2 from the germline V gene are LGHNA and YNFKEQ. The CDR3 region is CASSQDNRGTADTQYF. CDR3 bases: TGTGCCAGCAGCCAAGATAACCGGGGGACAGCAGATACGCAGTATTTT.

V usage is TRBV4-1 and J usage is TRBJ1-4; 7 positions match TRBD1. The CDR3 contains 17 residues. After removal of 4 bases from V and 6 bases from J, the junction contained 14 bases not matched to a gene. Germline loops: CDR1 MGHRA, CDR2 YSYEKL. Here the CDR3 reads CASSLSRGGGGHEKLFF. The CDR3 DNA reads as TGCGCCAGCAGCCTCAGCAGAGGGGGCGGCGGTCATGAAAAACTGTTTTTT.

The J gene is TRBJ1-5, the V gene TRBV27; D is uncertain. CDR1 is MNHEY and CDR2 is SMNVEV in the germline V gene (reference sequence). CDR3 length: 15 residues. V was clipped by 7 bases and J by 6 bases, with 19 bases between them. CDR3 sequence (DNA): TGTGCCAGCACCCCGGGTCGGGGTAGCGCTCAGCCCCAGCATTTT. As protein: CASTPGRGSAQPQHF.

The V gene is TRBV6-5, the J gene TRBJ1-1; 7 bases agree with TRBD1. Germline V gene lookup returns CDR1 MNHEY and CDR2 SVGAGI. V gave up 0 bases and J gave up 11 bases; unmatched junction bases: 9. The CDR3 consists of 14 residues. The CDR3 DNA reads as TGTGCCAGCAGTTACTCGACCGGGACAGATGGGGCTTTCTTT. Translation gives CASSYSTGTDGAFF.

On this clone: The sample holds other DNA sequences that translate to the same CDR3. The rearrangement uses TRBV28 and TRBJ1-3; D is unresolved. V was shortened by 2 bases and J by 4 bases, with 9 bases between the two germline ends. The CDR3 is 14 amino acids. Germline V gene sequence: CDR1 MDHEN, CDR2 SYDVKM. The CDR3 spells CASSLTGAGNTIYF. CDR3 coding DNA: TGTGCCAGCAGTTTAACGGGTGCCGGAAACACCATATATTTT.

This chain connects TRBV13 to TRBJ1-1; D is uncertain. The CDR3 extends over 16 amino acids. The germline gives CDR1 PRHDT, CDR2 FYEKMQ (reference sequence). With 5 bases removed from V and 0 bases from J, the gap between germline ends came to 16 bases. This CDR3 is CASSLRRGRMNTEAFF. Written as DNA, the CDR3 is TGTGCCAGCAGCCTCCGACGAGGGCGTATGAACACTGAAGCTTTCTTT. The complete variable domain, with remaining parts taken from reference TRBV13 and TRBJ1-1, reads AAGVIQSPRHLIKEKRETATLKCYPIPRHDTVYWYQQGPGQDPQFLISFYEKMQSDKGSIPDRFSAQQFSDYHSELNMSSLELGDSALYFCASSLRRGRMNTEAFFGQGTRLTVV.

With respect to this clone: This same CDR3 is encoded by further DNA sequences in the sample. CDR3 sequence reads: CASSLRTGELFF. In DNA, the CDR3 is TGTGCCAGCAGCTTGAGAACCGGGGAGCTGTTTTTT. The rearrangement uses TRBV7-2 and TRBJ2-2; D is unresolved. Germline V lookup: CDR1 SGHTA, CDR2 FQGNSA. The CDR3 runs 12 residues. The germline V and J ends were trimmed by 3 bases and 5 bases, with 4 bases remaining between them.

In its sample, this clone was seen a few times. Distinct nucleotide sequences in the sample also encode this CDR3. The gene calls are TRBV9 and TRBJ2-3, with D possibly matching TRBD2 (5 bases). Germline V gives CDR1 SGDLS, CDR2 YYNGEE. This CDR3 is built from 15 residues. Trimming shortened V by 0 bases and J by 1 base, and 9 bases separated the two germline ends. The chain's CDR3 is CASSVGGVRTDTQYF. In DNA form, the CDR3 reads TGTGCCAGCAGCGTAGGGGGAGTTCGCACAGATACGCAGTATTTT.

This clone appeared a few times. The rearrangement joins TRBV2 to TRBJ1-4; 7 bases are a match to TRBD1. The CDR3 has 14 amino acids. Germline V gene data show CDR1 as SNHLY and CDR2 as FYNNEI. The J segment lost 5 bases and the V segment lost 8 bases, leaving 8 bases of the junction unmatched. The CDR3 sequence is CASGRDRGNEKLFF. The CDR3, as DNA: TGTGCCAGCGGGAGGGACAGAGGGAATGAAAAACTGTTTTTT. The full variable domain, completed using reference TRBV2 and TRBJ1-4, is EPEVTQTPSHQVTQMGQEVILRCVPISNHLYFYWYRQILGQKVEFLVSFYNNEISEKSEIFDDQFSVERPDGSNFTLKIRSTKLEDSAMYFCASGRDRGNEKLFFGSGTQLSVL.

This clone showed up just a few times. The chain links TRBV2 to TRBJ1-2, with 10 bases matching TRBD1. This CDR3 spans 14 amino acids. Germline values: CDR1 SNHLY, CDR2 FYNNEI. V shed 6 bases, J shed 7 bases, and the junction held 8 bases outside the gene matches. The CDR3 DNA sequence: TGTGCCAGCAGGACCGGGACAGGGGCTCCTGGCTACACCTTC. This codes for CASRTGTGAPGYTF.

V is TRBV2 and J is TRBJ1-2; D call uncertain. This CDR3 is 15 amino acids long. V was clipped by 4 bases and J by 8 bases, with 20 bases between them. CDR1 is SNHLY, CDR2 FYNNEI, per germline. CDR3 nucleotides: TGTGCCAGCAGTGGGGCCAGCCCCCGGTTGGTCGGCTACACCTTC. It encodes CASSGASPRLVGYTF.

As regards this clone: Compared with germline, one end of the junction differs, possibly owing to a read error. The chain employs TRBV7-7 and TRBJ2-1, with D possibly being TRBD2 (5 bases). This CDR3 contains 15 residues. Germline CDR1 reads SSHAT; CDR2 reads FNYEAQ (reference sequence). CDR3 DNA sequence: TGTGCTAGCAGCTTAGCGTACGGGGCCTACAATGAGCAGTTCTTC. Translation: CASSLAYGAYNEQFF.

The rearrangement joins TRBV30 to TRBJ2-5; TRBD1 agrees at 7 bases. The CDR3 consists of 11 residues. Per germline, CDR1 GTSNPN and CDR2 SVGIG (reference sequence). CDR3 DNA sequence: TGTCAACAGGGGTACAAAGAGACCCAGTACTTC. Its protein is CQQGYKETQYF.

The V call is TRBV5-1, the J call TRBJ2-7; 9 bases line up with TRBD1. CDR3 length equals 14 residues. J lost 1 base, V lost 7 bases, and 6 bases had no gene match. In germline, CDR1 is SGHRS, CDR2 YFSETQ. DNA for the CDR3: TGCGCCAGCCACACCGGGACAGGGTCCTACGAGCAGTACTTC. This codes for CASHTGTGSYEQYF.